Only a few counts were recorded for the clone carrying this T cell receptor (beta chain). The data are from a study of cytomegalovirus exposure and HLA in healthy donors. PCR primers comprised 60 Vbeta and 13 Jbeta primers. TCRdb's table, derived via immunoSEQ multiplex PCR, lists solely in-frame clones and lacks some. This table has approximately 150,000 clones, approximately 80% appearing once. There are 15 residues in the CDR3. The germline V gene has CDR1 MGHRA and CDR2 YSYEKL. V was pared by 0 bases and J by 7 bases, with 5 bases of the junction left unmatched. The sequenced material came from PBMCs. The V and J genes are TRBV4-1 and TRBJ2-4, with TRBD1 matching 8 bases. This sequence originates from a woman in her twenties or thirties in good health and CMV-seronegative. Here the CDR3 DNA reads TGCGCCAGCAGCCAAGATAATCAGGGGGCGAACATTCAGTACTTC. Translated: CASSQDNQGANIQYF.